This is a list of T cell receptor beta chains from one sample in a study of cytomegalovirus exposure and HLA in healthy donors. Here immunoSEQ multiplex PCR was the method, and the copy in TCRdb shows in-frame clones only, minus some. The ten most abundant clones cover less than 3% of a sample with about 140,000 clones. Sequencing was done on a sample of PBMCs. Receptor source: a man aged 35-49 years in good health and CMV-seronegative. Each CDR3 is given with its conserved first and last residue. The D gene is left open where the match is weak.

v_gene	j_gene	d_gene	CDR3nt	CDR3aa
TRBV28	TRBJ1-5	-	TGTGCCAGCAGTTTATACGGGTACAAGTACAATCAGCCCCAGCATTTT	CASSLYGYKYNQPQHF
TRBV7-6	TRBJ2-3	-	TGTGCCAGCAGCTTAGACTCCAGGGCAGATACGCAGTATTTT	CASSLDSRADTQYF
TRBV5-4	TRBJ2-2	TRBD1	TGTGCCAGCAGCCGTCCAGGACAGGGTACCGGGGAGCTGTTTTTT	CASSRPGQGTGELFF
TRBV28	TRBJ2-7	-	TGTGCCAGCACTTGGAGGGGCAGGGCCTCCTACGAGCAGTACTTC	CASTWRGRASYEQYF
TRBV5-4	TRBJ2-2	-	TGTGCCAGCAGCTTGCCCCCGACTACGCCCGGGGAGCTGTTTTTT	CASSLPPTTPGELFF
TRBV5-1	TRBJ2-5	-	TGCGCCAGCAGCTTAGGGGGAGGGAGTGAGACCCAGTACTTC	CASSLGGGSETQYF
TRBV6-4	TRBJ1-4	-	TGTGCCAGCAGTCTTGCTCAGGGAGAAAAACTGTTTTTT	CASSLAQGEKLFF
TRBV4-3	TRBJ1-1	-	TGCGCCAGCAGCCAAGAAGGAGGGACCTTTGAGCAAGCTTTCTTT	CASSQEGGTFEQAFF
TRBV2	TRBJ1-4	-	TGTGCCAGCTCCGGTGGCCCCGGAGATTCTCTAACTAATGAAAAACTGTTTTTT	CASSGGPGDSLTNEKLFF
TRBV6-1	TRBJ1-1	TRBD1	TGTGCCAGCAGCGTTCAACAGGGGAGGACTGAAGCTTTCTTT	CASSVQQGRTEAFF
TRBV6-6	TRBJ2-2	TRBD1	TGTGCCAGCAGCGCCGGGACAGTCACCGGGGAGCTGTTTTTT	CASSAGTVTGELFF
TRBV9	TRBJ2-7	TRBD2	TGTGCCAGCAGCGCCCACGGAGAGCTGCGGGGGGATTACGAGCAGTACTTC	CASSAHGELRGDYEQYF
TRBV9	TRBJ1-1	TRBD1	TGTGCCAGCAGCGTAGATGAGGGGGCCACTGAAGCTTTCTTT	CASSVDEGATEAFF
TRBV7-2	TRBJ2-3	-	TGTGCCAGCAGCCTCGGAGCAACCACAGATACGCAGTATTTT	CASSLGATTDTQYF
TRBV6-1	TRBJ2-3	TRBD1	TGTGCCAGCACCCGACAGGGGTATAGCACAGATACGCAGTATTTT	CASTRQGYSTDTQYF
TRBV19	TRBJ1-1	-	TGTGCCAGTAGTATTGGGGAGGAAGGCCTGAACACTGAAGCTTTCTTT	CASSIGEEGLNTEAFF
TRBV15	TRBJ2-5	TRBD2	TGTGCCACCAGCACATTAGGCGGGGGGCGTAAGGAGACCCAGTACTTC	CATSTLGGGRKETQYF
TRBV5-6	TRBJ1-6	-	TGTGCCAGCAGCTCCTCGGGGTATAATTCACCCCTCCACTTT	CASSSSGYNSPLHF
TRBV7-2	TRBJ1-1	TRBD1	TGTGCCAGCAGCGCCGGACAGGGAACGCCAGGAGACACTGAAGCTTTCTTT	CASSAGQGTPGDTEAFF
TRBV4-1	TRBJ2-7	TRBD2	TGCGCCAGCAGCCAACGAACTAGCGGGGGGGCACTCCTTTGGGCCGAGCAGTACTTC	CASSQRTSGGALLWAEQYF
TRBV5-5	TRBJ2-7	TRBD1	TGTGCCAGCAGCCGGGAAGGGACAGTCGGCTACGAGCAGTACTTC	CASSREGTVGYEQYF
TRBV5-6	TRBJ1-5	TRBD1	TGTGCCAGCAGCTTGAGGACAGGGACAAATCAGCCCCAGCATTTT	CASSLRTGTNQPQHF
TRBV5-4	TRBJ1-2	-	TGTGCCAGCAGCTTGGCCTTGGGGGGAGGTGGCTACACCTTC	CASSLALGGGGYTF
TRBV9	TRBJ1-4	-	TGTGCCAGCAGCGTAGGAGTGGGAGGTGAAAAACTGTTTTTT	CASSVGVGGEKLFF
TRBV7-2	TRBJ2-5	TRBD2	TGTGCCAGCAGCGGACTAGCGGGGGGTGGAGAGACCCAGTACTTC	CASSGLAGGGETQYF
TRBV27	TRBJ2-7	TRBD1	TGTGCCAGCACCCTACGCGTTCCACAGGGGCGCCACGAGCAGTACTTC	CASTLRVPQGRHEQYF
TRBV19	TRBJ1-2	-	TGTGCCAGTAGGGCACAGGAAGGAAGGGTCTATGGCTACACCTTC	CASRAQEGRVYGYTF
TRBV14	TRBJ2-7	TRBD1	TGTGCCAGCAGCCATGATGGGGCTGGGAGACAGGGGGCCTACGAGCAGTACTTC	CASSHDGAGRQGAYEQYF
TRBV5-1	TRBJ1-2	-	TGCGCCAGCAGCTTGGCCGGGGGGTACCTTAACGATGGCTACACCTTC	CASSLAGGYLNDGYTF
TRBV6-4	TRBJ1-4	-	TGTGCCAGCAGGAACGGGACACTGGGAGCCCTGAAGGAAAAACTGTTTTTT	CASRNGTLGALKEKLFF
TRBV11-2	TRBJ1-6	TRBD1	TGTGCCAGCAGCGCCCTAATGACAGGGGGGCCACGATCACCCCTCCACTTT	CASSALMTGGPRSPLHF
TRBV19	TRBJ1-4	TRBD1	TGTGCCAGTAACAATGGACAGGCCCTTCTCGAAAAACTGTTTTTT	CASNNGQALLEKLFF
TRBV7-8	TRBJ1-2	-	TGTGCCAGCAGCCCAGCGAGTACAGGGATCGGGTTCGGTGGCTACACCTTC	CASSPASTGIGFGGYTF
TRBV7-3	TRBJ1-2	TRBD1	TGTGCCAGCAGCTTAAGGGGACAGGGAGGCCTGCAAAACTATGGCTACACCTTC	CASSLRGQGGLQNYGYTF
TRBV9	TRBJ2-5	TRBD2	TGTGCCAGCAGCGTCGGGACTAGCCTCGAGGAGACCCAGTACTTC	CASSVGTSLEETQYF
TRBV7-6	TRBJ1-5	-	TGTGCCAGCAGCTGGACAGTAGATCAGCCCCAGCATTTT	CASSWTVDQPQHF
TRBV13	TRBJ2-7	TRBD1	TGTGCCAGCAGCCCCTCCCAGGGGGTTTCCTACGAGCAGTACTTC	CASSPSQGVSYEQYF
TRBV10-2	TRBJ1-1	-	TGCGCCAGCAGTAAGAGGAACACTGAAGCTTTCTTT	CASSKRNTEAFF
TRBV6-5	TRBJ2-3	-	TGTGCCAGCAGAGAGTGGGCAAGTGAAGATACGCAGTATTTT	CASREWASEDTQYF
TRBV20-1	TRBJ1-2	-	TGCAGTGTGGGGGCTGGTGGCTACACCTTC	CSVGAGGYTF
TRBV19	TRBJ1-2	TRBD1	TGTGCCAGTAGTATCGGCCCGACAGGGCGCTATGGCTACACCTTC	CASSIGPTGRYGYTF
TRBV19	TRBJ2-5	TRBD2	TGTGCCAGTAGTCGGCGACTAGCGGGGGTCCAAGAGACCCAGTACTTC	CASSRRLAGVQETQYF
TRBV10-3	TRBJ2-1	-	TGTGCCATCAGTAGGACAGAAGTCAATGAGCAGTTCTTC	CAISRTEVNEQFF
TRBV19	TRBJ2-5	-	TGTGCCAGTGCTAAAACAGGGCCCCAAGAGACCCAGTACTTC	CASAKTGPQETQYF
TRBV25-1	TRBJ2-3	-	TGTGCCAGCAGTGGGGGACTTCTCACAGATACGCAGTATTTT	CASSGGLLTDTQYF